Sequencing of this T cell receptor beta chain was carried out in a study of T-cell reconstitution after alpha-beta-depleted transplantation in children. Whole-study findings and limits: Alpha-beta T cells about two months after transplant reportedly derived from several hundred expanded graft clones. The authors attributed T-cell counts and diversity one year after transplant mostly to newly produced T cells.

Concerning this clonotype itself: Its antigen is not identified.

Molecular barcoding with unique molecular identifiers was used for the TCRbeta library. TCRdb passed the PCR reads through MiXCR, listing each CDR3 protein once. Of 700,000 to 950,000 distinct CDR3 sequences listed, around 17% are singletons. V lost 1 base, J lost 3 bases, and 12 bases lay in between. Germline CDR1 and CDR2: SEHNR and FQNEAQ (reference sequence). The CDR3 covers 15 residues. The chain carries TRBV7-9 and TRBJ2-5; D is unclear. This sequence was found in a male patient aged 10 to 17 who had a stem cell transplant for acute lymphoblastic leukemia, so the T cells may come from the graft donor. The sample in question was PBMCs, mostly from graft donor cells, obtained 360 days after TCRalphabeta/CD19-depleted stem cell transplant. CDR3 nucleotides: TGTGCCAGCAGCTTAGACGGCGGAGCTAAAGAGACCCAGTACTTC. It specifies CASSLDGGAKETQYF.